The 21 T cell receptor beta chains reported below all come from one sample, sequenced in a study of shared T cell receptors in the human thymus. Measured with immunoSEQ multiplex PCR; TCRdb has only the in-frame clones, and not every one. The repertoire holds 450,000 to 650,000 clones, with approximately 80% as singletons. The same sample was also used in a study of human thymus T cells.

The sample was thymocytes. All receptors derive from a boy in the first two years of life with a congenital heart defect.

V gene TRBV27 combines with J gene TRBJ1-2, with a possible D match to TRBD1 (5 bases). Germline V gene data show CDR1 as MNHEY and CDR2 as SMNVEV (reference sequence). Trimming removed 2 bases at V and 6 bases at J, with 10 bases between. The CDR3 is 13 amino acids. CDR3: CASSLMSGHGYTF. Here the CDR3 DNA reads TGTGCCAGCAGTTTAATGTCAGGGCATGGCTACACCTTC.

The table lists this clone with a few counts. The V and J genes are TRBV4-1 and TRBJ2-7; D not certain. Trimming took off 0 bases at V and 6 bases at J, with 18 bases between the two ends. This CDR3 contains 16 residues. Germline-derived CDR1 and CDR2 are MGHRA and YSYEKL. DNA for the CDR3: TGCGCCAGCAGCCAAGAGGTCCTAGATGTAATAGGCGAGCAGTACTTC. Amino acids: CASSQEVLDVIGEQYF.

This sequence joins TRBV14 and TRBJ2-7; 7 bases match TRBD1. CDR1 is SGHDN, CDR2 FVKESK, per germline. V lost 0 bases to trimming and J lost 0 bases; unmatched junction nucleotides: 14. CDR3 length: 19 amino acids. The CDR3 spells CASSQDLFDTTGNSYEQYF. The CDR3 DNA is TGTGCCAGCAGCCAAGATCTCTTTGACACGACAGGGAACTCCTACGAGCAGTACTTC.

The CDR3 DNA follows: TGTGCCAGCAGCTCCGAAACGACAGCCTACGAGCAGTACTTC. This sequence encodes CASSSETTAYEQYF. This chain joins TRBV7-9 and TRBJ2-7, with a weak D call TRBD1 (5 bases). CDR1 is SEHNR, CDR2 FQNEAQ, per germline (reference sequence). Trimming removed 4 bases from V and 2 bases from J, with 12 bases in between. The CDR3 is 14 amino acids.

This sequence joins TRBV15 and TRBJ1-5; D remains unclear. Germline V gives CDR1 LNHNV, CDR2 YYDKDF (reference sequence). V shed 1 base and J shed 8 bases, with 12 bases lying between them. This CDR3 spans 14 amino acids. The CDR3 sequence: CATSRVGDLEPQHF. The CDR3 nucleotides are TGTGCCACCAGCAGAGTGGGAGACCTGGAGCCCCAGCATTTT.

This clone was seen more than once but under ten times. The CDR3 DNA sequence: TGTGCCAGCAGTTATAGACAGGGGTTCCAGCCCCAGCATTTT. As protein: CASSYRQGFQPQHF. V gene TRBV28 combines with J gene TRBJ1-5; 8 positions agree with TRBD1. The CDR3 covers 14 residues. Germline assignment: CDR1 MDHEN and CDR2 SYDVKM. J gave up 7 bases and V 4 bases, and 6 bases lay outside the gene matches.

This clone was observed a single time. V is TRBV5-4 and J is TRBJ2-2; a possible D gene is TRBD1 (6 bases). Germline V CDR1 and CDR2: SGHNT, YYREEE (reference sequence). The CDR3 covers 17 residues. V lost 0 bases to trimming and J lost 4 bases, with 16 bases between them. CDR3 nucleotides: TGTGCCAGCAGCTTGGGGCCCAGGCAGGGGAGCACCGGGGAGCTGTTTTTT. Translated, it gives CASSLGPRQGSTGELFF. The full variable domain, in which reference TRBV5-4 and TRBJ2-2 provide the parts outside the CDR3, is ETGVTQSPTHLIKTRGQQVTLRCSSQSGHNTVSWYQQALGQGPQFIFQYYREEENGRGNFPPRFSGLQFPNYSSELNVNALELDDSALYLCASSLGPRQGSTGELFFGEGSRLTVL.

The chain links TRBV5-6 to TRBJ2-4; D gene ambiguous. The V gene lost 0 bases and the J gene lost 10 bases, with 5 bases spanning the gap. The CDR3 spans 11 residues. CDR1 is SGHDT, CDR2 YYEEEE, per germline. The CDR3 region is CASSLGGIQYF. DNA of the CDR3: TGTGCCAGCAGCTTGGGAGGTATTCAGTACTTC.

This chain connects TRBV2 to TRBJ1-2, with TRBD1 as a possible D gene (5 bases). Trimming removed 8 bases at V and 8 bases at J, with 9 bases between. CDR1 SNHLY and CDR2 FYNNEI come from the germline V gene. There are 10 residues in the CDR3. This CDR3 is CASSGNGYTF. In DNA, the CDR3 is TGTGCCAGCTCAGGGAACGGCTACACCTTC.

This clone was seen a few times. V gene TRBV18 combines with J gene TRBJ1-3; D might be TRBD1 (5 bases). There are 16 residues in the CDR3. V was cut by 3 bases and J by 4 bases, with 16 bases left in between. The germline V gene encodes CDR1 KGHSH and CDR2 LQKENI. The CDR3: CASSPKHRTDGNTIYF. CDR3 nucleotides: TGTGCCAGCTCACCTAAGCACAGGACGGACGGAAACACCATATATTTT.

The chain employs TRBV28 and TRBJ2-7, with 8 bases matching TRBD2. CDR1 and CDR2 (germline): MDHEN, SYDVKM. The junction had 9 bases not matched to a gene; V was cut back by 8 bases and J by 3 bases. The CDR3 consists of 14 residues. The CDR3 nucleotides read TGTGCCAGCCGAGATAGCGGGAAGTTCTACGAGCAGTACTTC. Translation: CASRDSGKFYEQYF.

As concerns this clone: This sample also contains other DNA sequences that code for the same CDR3. CDR3 nucleotides: TGTGCCAGCAGTTCGTTGTTGGAGGATAACTATGGCTACACCTTC. It is translated as CASSSLLEDNYGYTF. The gene calls are TRBV27 and TRBJ1-2, with D unresolved. Per germline, CDR1 MNHEY and CDR2 SMNVEV (reference sequence). This CDR3 has 15 amino acids. The V end was cut by 4 bases, the J end by 1 base, with 13 bases between.

The gene calls are TRBV11-2 and TRBJ2-1; D is unresolved. Trimming cost V 5 bases and J 7 bases, with 15 bases left between them. The germline gives CDR1 SGHAT, CDR2 FQNNGV. The CDR3 length is 14 residues. CDR3 sequence reads: CASSRLGPGNEQFF. Here the CDR3 DNA reads TGTGCCAGCAGCCGGCTAGGCCCTGGTAATGAGCAGTTCTTC.

In its sample, this clone was seen once. The chain joins TRBV6-5 to TRBJ1-2, with 8 bases lining up with TRBD1. V shed 2 bases and J 5 bases; nucleotides not matched to a gene: 4. Germline-derived CDR1 and CDR2 are MNHEY and SVGAGI. There are 14 residues in the CDR3. Written as DNA, the CDR3 is TGTGCCAGCAGTTACCGGACAGGGTCGTATGGCTACACCTTC. As protein: CASSYRTGSYGYTF.

This sequence joins TRBV6-6 and TRBJ1-1; D possibly corresponds to TRBD1 (5 bases). CDR1 is MNHNY, CDR2 SVGAGI, per germline (reference sequence). CDR3 size: 14 residues. V was trimmed by 5 bases and J by 5 bases, leaving 15 bases between them. CDR3 coding DNA: TGTGCCAGCAGTCCCGGGACGGCGGGGACTGAAGCTTTCTTT. This sequence encodes CASSPGTAGTEAFF.

The V gene is TRBV7-4, the J gene TRBJ2-3, with D perhaps matching TRBD2 (7 bases). V lost 1 base and J 7 bases, leaving 18 bases between the germline ends. The CDR3 is made up of 16 amino acids. Germline V gives CDR1 SGHVT, CDR2 SQSDAQ. CDR3 DNA sequence: TGTGCCAGCAGCTTAGGGCTAGGGGGGGGATGTAATACGCAGTATTTT. Translation: CASSLGLGGGCNTQYF.

The rearrangement uses TRBV2 and TRBJ1-5, with 9 positions matching TRBD1. The CDR3 totals 19 residues. V was pared by 1 base and J by 6 bases, with 16 bases of the junction left unmatched. Germline-derived CDR1 and CDR2 are SNHLY and FYNNEI. CDR3 nucleotide sequence: TGTGCCAGCAGTGAAGGGGGGCGGGGCTACAGGGGGCGGTCTCAGCCCCAGCATTTT. The encoded protein is CASSEGGRGYRGRSQPQHF.

The chain has TRBV4-1 and TRBJ2-7; 7 bases line up with TRBD2. Germline V gene lookup returns CDR1 MGHRA and CDR2 YSYEKL. V dropped 0 bases and J dropped 7; count of bases not matched to a gene: 15. The CDR3 spans 17 residues. The CDR3 protein is CASSQDHVSEASGEQYF. CDR3 nucleotide sequence: TGCGCCAGCAGCCAAGATCATGTTAGTGAGGCTAGCGGTGAGCAGTACTTC.

The chain employs TRBV11-1 and TRBJ2-7; maybe TRBD2 (7 bases). V lost 1 base to trimming and J lost 1 base, with 11 bases between them. In germline, CDR1 is SGHAT, CDR2 FQDESV (reference sequence). CDR3 length equals 15 residues. CDR3 bases: TGTGCCAGCAGCTTAGTGGGGGGGCATTCCTACGAGCAGTACTTC. It specifies CASSLVGGHSYEQYF.

This clone was counted between two and nine times. V usage is TRBV11-2 and J usage is TRBJ2-5; D gene ambiguous. The CDR3 extends over 11 amino acids. Germline assignment: CDR1 SGHAT and CDR2 FQNNGV. Deletions cut 5 bases from V and 5 bases from J, with 6 bases between. DNA for the CDR3: TGTGCCAGCAGCCCCTCGGAGACCCAGTACTTC. Translated: CASSPSETQYF.

This clone occurred a few times. This chain links TRBV7-2 with TRBJ2-1, with 9 bases identical to TRBD1. The germline V gene encodes CDR1 SGHTA and CDR2 FQGNSA. The CDR3 totals 15 residues. V shed 4 bases, J shed 4 bases, and the junction held 5 bases outside the gene matches. CDR3 loop: CASSSQGAQYNEQFF. For the CDR3, the DNA is TGTGCCAGCAGCTCACAGGGGGCGCAATACAATGAGCAGTTCTTC.